What follows is one T cell receptor beta chain and its context. The germline V and J ends were trimmed by 6 bases and 8 bases, with 16 bases remaining between them. Germline CDR1 reads MNHEY; CDR2 reads SVGAGI. The CDR3 is made up of 13 amino acids. This specimen belongs to a study of cytomegalovirus exposure and HLA in healthy donors. Across the whole study: In terms of ancestry, the Caucasian-associated cluster contained around four fifths of the 300 to 400 genotyped donors.

PCR involved 60 Vbeta and 13 Jbeta primers. Under the authors' procedure: The authors later counted about 80 million unique TCR beta chains, some 10 million of them shared. Clones were sequenced by immunoSEQ multiplex PCR, and TCRdb holds only the in-frame ones, with some missing. V and J calls and clone size are copied from that table; D and trimming were computed from the DNA. Found here are approximately 220,000 clones, roughly four fifths of them singletons; the top ten hold roughly 1.5%. This chain uses TRBV6-5 with TRBJ1-2; D perhaps matches TRBD1 (5 bases). The sequence was collected from a girl aged 10 to 17 in good health and CMV-seronegative. Sequenced: PBMCs. CDR3 in DNA: TGTGCCAGCAGATACCCAGGTGGGGGGGGCTACACCTTC. Translated: CASRYPGGGGYTF.